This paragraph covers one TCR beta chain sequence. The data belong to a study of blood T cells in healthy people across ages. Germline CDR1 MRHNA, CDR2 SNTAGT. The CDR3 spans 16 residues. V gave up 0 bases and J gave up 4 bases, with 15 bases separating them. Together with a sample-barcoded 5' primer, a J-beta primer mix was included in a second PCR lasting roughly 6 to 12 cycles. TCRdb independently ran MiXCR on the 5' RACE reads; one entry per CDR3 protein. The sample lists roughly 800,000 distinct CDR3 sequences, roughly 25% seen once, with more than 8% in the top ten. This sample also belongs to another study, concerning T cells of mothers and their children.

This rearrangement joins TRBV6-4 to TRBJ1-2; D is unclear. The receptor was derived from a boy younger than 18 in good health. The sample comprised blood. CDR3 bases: TGTGCCAGCAGTGACTCTGGTTCTAGAGGGAGCTATGGCTACACCTTC. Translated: CASSDSGSRGSYGYTF.